The rows below give T cell receptor beta chains drawn from one sample of a study of Graves' ophthalmopathy and Graves' hyperthyroidism. A single record per CDR3 protein comes from TCRdb applying MiXCR to the multiplex PCR reads. The repertoire consists of about 400,000 distinct CDR3 sequences, with 15% to 20% occurring once and the leading ten covering around 1.4%. Sequencing was performed on peripheral blood. These TCRs come from a woman in her late teens or twenties with Graves' ophthalmopathy. CDR3s include the opening cysteine and the closing phenylalanine or tryptophan. The order of the fields is J gene, clone size, V gene, D gene, CDR3 protein, CDR3 DNA. A D gene is named only where the DNA matches it firmly. A row's size may be missing; if present it is once, few, many or a size class.

J: TRBJ2-7; size: many; V: TRBV28; D: -; CDR3: CASSRPRYPYEQYF; DNA: TGTGCCAGCAGCCGACCCCGTTACCCCTACGAGCAGTACTTC
J: TRBJ2-6; size: many; V: TRBV10-3; D: -; CDR3: CAISENPLSGANVLTF; DNA: TGTGCCATCAGTGAGAATCCCCTCTCTGGGGCCAACGTCCTGACTTTC
J: TRBJ1-5; size: -; V: TRBV6-1; D: -; CDR3: CASSEGGSSSLIQPQHF; DNA: TGTGCCAGCAGTGAAGGCGGCAGCTCCTCGCTGATTCAGCCCCAGCATTTT
J: TRBJ2-7; size: -; V: TRBV7-2; D: TRBD1; CDR3: CASSIGTGGRLLNEQYF; DNA: TGTGCCAGCAGCATTGGGACAGGGGGTAGACTTTTGAACGAGCAGTACTTC
J: TRBJ1-5; size: many; V: TRBV20-1; D: -; CDR3: CSARAIGGNQPQHF; DNA: TGCAGTGCCAGAGCCATCGGAGGCAATCAGCCCCAGCATTTT
J: TRBJ2-1; size: many; V: TRBV27; D: -; CDR3: CASSKPGGNEQFF; DNA: TGTGCCAGCAGTAAACCCGGGGGCAATGAGCAGTTCTTC
J: TRBJ1-5; size: many; V: TRBV11-2; D: -; CDR3: CASSPGPYLYQPQHF; DNA: TGTGCCAGCAGCCCGGGACCCTACTTGTATCAGCCCCAGCATTTT
J: TRBJ1-3; size: many; V: TRBV2; D: -; CDR3: CASSEAEGSSGNTIYF; DNA: TGTGCCAGCAGTGAGGCTGAAGGGTCCTCTGGAAACACCATATATTTT
J: TRBJ1-3; size: many; V: TRBV18; D: -; CDR3: CASSPWDLGNTIYF; DNA: TGTGCCAGCTCACCCTGGGACCTCGGAAACACCATATATTTT
J: TRBJ1-5; size: once; V: TRBV6-1; D: -; CDR3: CASSEGWINQPQHF; DNA: TGTGCCAGCAGTGAAGGGTGGATCAATCAGCCCCAGCATTTT
J: TRBJ1-5; size: -; V: TRBV4-3; D: -; CDR3: CASSPYLRGTDSNQPQHF; DNA: TGCGCCAGCAGCCCTTACCTTCGGGGAACCGATAGCAATCAGCCCCAGCATTTT
J: TRBJ2-5; size: many; V: TRBV29-1; D: -; CDR3: CSVEPWRGQAKETQYF; DNA: TGCAGCGTTGAACCTTGGCGGGGTCAGGCGAAGGAGACCCAGTACTTC
J: TRBJ1-5; size: many; V: TRBV12-5; D: -; CDR3: CASGDNSNQPQHF; DNA: TGTGCTAGTGGGGACAATAGCAATCAGCCCCAGCATTTT
J: TRBJ2-2; size: many; V: TRBV12-3/TRBV12-4; D: -; CDR3: CASSLQGKGLDTGELFF; DNA: TGTGCCAGCAGTTTACAGGGGAAGGGCTTAGACACCGGGGAGCTGTTTTTT
J: TRBJ1-5; size: many; V: TRBV19; D: TRBD1; CDR3: CASSLGQAGQPQHF; DNA: TGTGCCAGTAGCCTCGGACAGGCGGGACAGCCCCAGCATTTT
J: TRBJ2-7; size: -; V: TRBV18; D: TRBD1; CDR3: CASSPIGTGTGCYEQYF; DNA: TGTGCCAGCTCACCTATTGGAACCGGGACAGGGTGCTACGAGCAGTACTTC
J: TRBJ2-7; size: many; V: TRBV7-9; D: TRBD1; CDR3: CASSAPGQGSYEQYF; DNA: TGTGCCAGCAGCGCCCCGGGACAGGGATCCTACGAGCAGTACTTC
J: TRBJ2-5; size: -; V: TRBV10-3; D: TRBD1; CDR3: CAISEGDRQQETQYF; DNA: TGTGCCATCAGTGAGGGGGACAGACAGCAAGAGACCCAGTACTTC
J: TRBJ1-2; size: many; V: TRBV18; D: TRBD1; CDR3: CASSPPESGGAYGYTF; DNA: TGTGCCAGCTCACCACCGGAGTCAGGGGGCGCGTATGGCTACACCTTC
J: TRBJ2-7; size: many; V: TRBV4-3; D: TRBD2; CDR3: CASSQDMQAGVTYEQYF; DNA: TGCGCCAGCAGCCAAGATATGCAAGCGGGGGTTACCTACGAGCAGTACTTC
J: TRBJ2-6; size: few; V: TRBV6-2/TRBV6-3; D: TRBD1; CDR3: CASSSGQGADSGANVLTF; DNA: TGTGCCAGCAGTTCCGGACAGGGCGCCGACTCTGGGGCCAACGTCCTGACTTTC
J: TRBJ1-6; size: many; V: TRBV12-3/TRBV12-4; D: TRBD1; CDR3: CASSYRGGENSPLHF; DNA: TGTGCCAGCAGTTACAGGGGCGGTGAGAATTCACCCCTCCACTTT
J: TRBJ1-2; size: -; V: TRBV5-1; D: -; CDR3: CASSLGTVQEGYGYTF; DNA: TGCGCCAGCAGCTTGGGGACAGTCCAGGAAGGCTATGGCTACACCTTC
J: TRBJ2-5; size: many; V: TRBV18; D: -; CDR3: CASSPGDPQYF; DNA: TGTGCCAGCTCACCAGGAGACCCCCAGTACTTC
J: TRBJ2-5; size: -; V: TRBV2; D: TRBD1; CDR3: CASSEPGQGVTQYF; DNA: TGTGCCAGCAGTGAGCCTGGGCAGGGGGTTACCCAGTACTTC
J: TRBJ1-5; size: -; V: TRBV28; D: -; CDR3: CASSLGQLLNQPQHF; DNA: TGTGCCAGCAGTTTAGGACAGTTGCTGAATCAGCCCCAGCATTTT
J: TRBJ1-1; size: many; V: TRBV12-3/TRBV12-4; D: -; CDR3: CASSFRVSVVFF; DNA: TGTGCCAGCAGCTTCAGGGTCTCAGTCGTTTTCTTT
J: TRBJ1-2; size: many; V: TRBV6-1; D: TRBD1; CDR3: CASRQPGQAYGYTF; DNA: TGTGCCAGCAGACAACCGGGACAGGCTTATGGCTACACCTTC